The present T cell receptor (beta chain) was sequenced within a study of blood T cell repertoires in COVID-19. Study as a whole: The study drew acute and convalescent COVID-19 samples from the United States, Italy and Spain. PBMCs, B-cell-depleted T cells, or T cells were the source of the cDNA or gDNA that made up the material.

How the authors handled the data: Reference gene primer amplification gave estimated nucleated cell counts. Clones were read by immunoSEQ multiplex PCR, and TCRdb kept only the in-frame ones, dropping some. Clone size and the V and J calls come from that table; the DNA yielded D and trimming. The sample has about 190,000 clones, about 80% seen once. This clone was counted a single time. This receptor was obtained from a man younger than 45 with active or convalescent COVID-19. Sequencing input: peripheral blood.

The DNA of the CDR3 is TGTGCCAGCAGCAATCCGGGACAGGGCTATGGCTACACCTTC. Translated, it gives CASSNPGQGYGYTF. The chain recombines TRBV2 with TRBJ1-2; TRBD1 aligns across 9 bases. The CDR3 totals 14 residues. In germline, CDR1 is SNHLY, CDR2 FYNNEI. The junction had 6 bases not matched to a gene; V was cut back by 6 bases and J by 4 bases.